The 24 T cell receptor beta chains below all came from one sample that was sequenced in a study of shared clonotypes between healthy human individuals. In the naive CD8 group, cells lacked CD45RO and were positively selected for CCR7, so terminally differentiated effector memory CD45RA+ cells were left out. Sequencing used immunoSEQ multiplex PCR; TCRdb keeps in-frame clones, though not all of them. The table has some 2,100,000 clones, 85% to 95% seen once. Sequencing was performed on naive CD8+ T cells from PBMCs. Source of these receptors: a man aged 18 to 29 in good health. Some clones in this sample may be carry-over from other donors' samples.

The chain links TRBV11-2 to TRBJ2-5; 11 bases align to TRBD2. The end of the DNA aligns better with TRBJ2-7, so the J call may be wrong. The CDR3 has 16 amino acids. Per the germline V gene, CDR1 is SGHAT and CDR2 is FQNNGV. As DNA, the CDR3 is TGTGCCAGCAGCTTAGTGGAGGTACTAGCGGGAGTCGAGCAGTACTTC. This encodes CASSLVEVLAGVEQYF.

J is TRBJ2-6 and V is TRBV7-9, with 9 bases fitting TRBD1. The CDR3 extends over 16 amino acids. Germline loops: CDR1 SEHNR, CDR2 FQNEAQ (reference sequence). V lost 5 bases, J lost 3 bases, and 5 bases stayed unmatched. DNA for the CDR3: TGTGCCAGCAGCGGAAGACAGGGGGATGGGGCCAACGTCCTGACTTTC. This sequence encodes CASSGRQGDGANVLTF.

The chain combines TRBV4-3 with TRBJ2-2; D is ambiguous. This CDR3 comprises 16 residues. The germline V gene encodes CDR1 LGHNA and CDR2 YSLEER. Deletions cut 2 bases from V and 2 bases from J, with 12 bases between. Written as DNA, the CDR3 is TGCGCCAGCAGCCAACTATCCTTCCAAAACACCGGGGAGCTGTTTTTT. It is translated as CASSQLSFQNTGELFF.

The V and J genes are TRBV7-9 and TRBJ2-2; D might be TRBD1 or TRBD2, each matching 5 bases. The CDR3 is made up of 16 amino acids. V dropped 7 bases and J dropped 6 bases, with 21 bases sitting between them. Germline CDR1 is SEHNR and CDR2 is FQNEAQ (reference sequence). This CDR3 is CASILGEGRIPGELFF. DNA of the CDR3: TGTGCCAGCATCCTGGGAGAGGGGAGAATACCCGGGGAGCTGTTTTTT.

The V gene is TRBV2, the J gene TRBJ2-3; the match to TRBD2 covers 11 bases. Germline-derived CDR1 and CDR2 are SNHLY and FYNNEI. Losses at the gene ends were 7 bases for V and 4 bases for J; bases not matched to a gene: 7. The CDR3 covers 15 residues. The CDR3 is CASKGLADFSDTQYF. CDR3 DNA: TGTGCCAGCAAGGGACTAGCGGACTTTTCAGATACGCAGTATTTT.

This chain connects TRBV10-3 to TRBJ2-7, with 7 nucleotides matching TRBD1. Germline values: CDR1 ENHRY, CDR2 SYGVKD. The CDR3 sequence is 15 residues long. V lost 0 bases, J lost 4 bases, and 6 bases stayed unmatched. CDR3 DNA: TGTGCCATCAGTGAGTCCCGACAGGGAGAGTACGAGCAGTACTTC. Its translation is CAISESRQGEYEQYF.

About this clone: The sample holds other DNA sequences that translate to the same CDR3. The chain uses TRBV27 and TRBJ1-5; D might be TRBD1 (6 bases). V dropped 3 bases and J dropped 3 bases, with 9 bases sitting between them. The CDR3 covers 14 residues. Germline V gene sequence: CDR1 MNHEY, CDR2 SMNVEV (reference sequence). The CDR3: CASSLGGANQPQHF. CDR3 nucleotides: TGTGCCAGCAGTTTGGGGGGGGCCAATCAGCCCCAGCATTTT.

The chain employs TRBV5-3 and TRBJ2-7; a weak D match, TRBD1 (6 bases). TRBV5-3 is noted as an ORF with a role that remains uncertain. Trimming left V 0 bases short and J 3 bases short, with 13 bases between. This CDR3 spans 15 amino acids. DNA of the CDR3: TGTGCCAGAAGCTTGGCCAGGGGACGTATCTACGAGCAGTACTTC. Its translation: CARSLARGRIYEQYF.

The chain couples TRBV10-3 to TRBJ2-3, with D possibly TRBD1 on 5 matching bases. V was clipped by 6 bases and J by 2 bases, with 15 bases between them. Germline lookup yields CDR1 ENHRY and CDR2 SYGVKD. This CDR3 is 15 amino acids long. Written as DNA, the CDR3 is TGTGCCATCAGCTTGGACATCTCTTACACAGATACGCAGTATTTT. It specifies CAISLDISYTDTQYF.

V is TRBV4-2 and J is TRBJ2-7, with D tentatively TRBD1 or TRBD2 (5 bases each). CDR1 is LGHNA, CDR2 YNFKEQ, per germline. This CDR3 contains 14 residues. Trimming removed 10 bases at V and 1 base at J, with 17 bases between. The CDR3: CATSLGVRSYEQYF. The DNA of the CDR3 is TGTGCCACCTCCCTGGGGGTGAGGTCCTACGAGCAGTACTTC.

This chain joins TRBV5-1 and TRBJ2-3; 10 bases are a match to TRBD1. V shed 4 bases, J shed 6 bases, and the junction held 23 bases outside the gene matches. The CDR3 length is 20 residues. The germline gives CDR1 SGHRS, CDR2 YFSETQ. The CDR3 nucleotides read TGCGCCAGCAGCCCCGGGACAGGGGTTCGTCGACTAGTCCCGGGTGATACGCAGTATTTT. Protein product: CASSPGTGVRRLVPGDTQYF. Full variable domain (outside the CDR3, taken from reference TRBV5-1 and TRBJ2-3): KAGVTQTPRYLIKTRGQQVTLSCSPISGHRSVSWYQQTPGQGLQFLFEYFSETQRNKGNFPGRFSGRQFSNSRSEMNVSTLELGDSALYLCASSPGTGVRRLVPGDTQYFGPGTRLTVL.

Only one count was recorded for this clone. The rearrangement links TRBV2 to TRBJ2-5; 12 positions match TRBD2. CDR1 and CDR2 from the germline V gene are SNHLY and FYNNEI. This CDR3 is built from 16 residues. The J segment lost 4 bases and the V segment lost 4 bases, leaving 7 bases of the junction unmatched. The CDR3 bases are TGTGCCAGCAGTGGGTCGACTAGCGGGAGTTCAGAGACCCAGTACTTC. This translates into CASSGSTSGSSETQYF.

CDR3 amino acids: CASSPDSLNYGYTF. The CDR3 region has the DNA TGCGCCAGCAGCCCCGACAGTCTTAACTATGGCTACACCTTC. The chain uses TRBV4-3 and TRBJ1-2; possibly TRBD1 for D (5 bases). The V gene lost 4 bases and the J gene lost 1 base, with 10 bases spanning the gap. There are 14 residues in the CDR3. Per germline, CDR1 LGHNA and CDR2 YSLEER.

This rearrangement joins TRBV4-2 to TRBJ2-2; TRBD1 is a possible D gene (6 bases). The germline gives CDR1 LGHNA, CDR2 YNFKEQ. The length of the CDR3 is 13 residues. The ends were cut back, 10 bases at V and 3 bases at J, with 12 bases in the middle. The CDR3 nucleotides read TGTGCCATTACGGACAGATACACCGGGGAGCTGTTTTTT. Amino acid sequence: CAITDRYTGELFF.

The CDR3 region is CASSQEGREGRAGELFF. The CDR3 bases are TGCGCCAGCAGCCAAGAGGGGCGGGAGGGCCGTGCCGGGGAGCTGTTTTTT. This chain uses TRBV4-1 with TRBJ2-2, with 9 bases lining up with TRBD2. After removal of 0 bases from V and 6 bases from J, the junction contained 8 bases not matched to a gene. This CDR3 has 17 amino acids. The germline gives CDR1 MGHRA, CDR2 YSYEKL.

The rearrangement links TRBV9 to TRBJ2-7, with 9 bases aligning to TRBD1. From germline, CDR1 is SGDLS and CDR2 YYNGEE. This CDR3 has 14 residues. V shed 4 bases, J shed 2 bases, and the junction held 4 bases outside the gene matches. The CDR3 coding sequence is TGTGCCAGCAGCTCCGGACAGGGGCCCTACGAGCAGTACTTC. Its protein product is CASSSGQGPYEQYF.

The chain couples TRBV4-3 to TRBJ2-1; TRBD2 matches 9 bases. Unmatched junction bases numbered 5, after V lost 3 bases and J lost 5 bases. Germline CDR1 and CDR2: LGHNA and YSLEER. The CDR3 extends over 15 amino acids. This chain's CDR3 is CASSHRLAVNNEQFF. CDR3 in DNA: TGCGCCAGCAGCCATAGACTAGCGGTAAACAATGAGCAGTTCTTC.

V is TRBV2 and J is TRBJ2-5, with 8 bases identical to TRBD2. Trimming at V came to 5 bases and at J to 3 bases, leaving 8 bases not matched to a gene. This CDR3 spans 15 amino acids. Germline V lookup: CDR1 SNHLY, CDR2 FYNNEI. CDR3 in amino acids: CASSKVVGREETQYF. The CDR3 region has the DNA TGTGCCAGCAGTAAAGTAGTCGGGAGGGAAGAGACCCAGTACTTC.

This sequence joins TRBV27 and TRBJ2-7, with 10 bases matching TRBD1. In germline, CDR1 is MNHEY, CDR2 SMNVEV (reference sequence). This CDR3 has 15 residues. The junction had 3 bases not matched to a gene; V was cut back by 3 bases and J by 1 base. CDR3 region: CASSLGQGFSYEQYF. For the CDR3, the DNA is TGTGCCAGCAGTTTGGGACAGGGGTTTTCCTACGAGCAGTACTTC.

The chain combines TRBV9 with TRBJ2-3, with no clear D. Germline V gene sequence: CDR1 SGDLS, CDR2 YYNGEE. V was shortened by 0 bases and J by 4 bases, with 9 bases between the two germline ends. This CDR3 spans 14 amino acids. The CDR3 coding sequence is TGTGCCAGCAGCGTAGGAACGACCCCAGATACGCAGTATTTT. Its protein is CASSVGTTPDTQYF.

In DNA form, the CDR3 reads TGTGCCTGGAGTGTTGCCCCGACCGGGGAGCTGTTTTTT. Protein sequence: CAWSVAPTGELFF. The chain recombines TRBV30 with TRBJ2-2; D remains unclear. V gave up 0 bases and J gave up 5 bases, with 7 bases separating them. The CDR3 extends over 13 amino acids. Germline V gives CDR1 GTSNPN, CDR2 SVGIG (reference sequence). Full variable domain (missing parts from reference TRBV30 and TRBJ2-2): SQTIHQWPATLVQPVGSPLSLECTVEGTSNPNLYWYRQAAGRGLQLLFYSVGIGQISSEVPQNLSASRPQDRQFILSSKKLLLSDSGFYLCAWSVAPTGELFFGEGSRLTVL.

The V and J genes are TRBV4-2 and TRBJ1-2; a weak D match, TRBD1 (6 bases). This CDR3 has 14 residues. Germline V gives CDR1 LGHNA, CDR2 YNFKEQ. The V end was cut by 4 bases, the J end by 4 bases, with 13 bases between. The CDR3 DNA is TGTGCCAGCAGCCTACCAGGGGCTAGCTATGGCTACACCTTC. Translating gives CASSLPGASYGYTF.

With regard to this clone: The sample holds other DNA sequences that translate to the same CDR3. The chain links TRBV19 to TRBJ1-4, with D unclear. In germline, CDR1 is LNHDA, CDR2 SQIVND (reference sequence). V lost 3 bases, J lost 3 bases, and 8 bases lay in between. This CDR3 has 14 amino acids. The CDR3 DNA reads as TGTGCCAGTAGTATGAGAGGGCCTAATGAAAAACTGTTTTTT. Amino acids: CASSMRGPNEKLFF.

This clone was counted a single time. The chain couples TRBV5-8 to TRBJ2-3; 9 bases align to TRBD2. Germline CDR1 SGHTS, CDR2 YDEGEE. Trimming at V came to 5 bases and at J to 5 bases, leaving 6 bases not matched to a gene. The CDR3 totals 14 residues. The CDR3 is CASREGLAIDTQYF. Here the CDR3 DNA reads TGTGCCAGCAGGGAGGGACTAGCAATAGATACGCAGTATTTT.